The 18 T cell receptor beta chains below were found in one sample sequenced in a study of T cell responses to AZD1222 COVID-19 vaccine. Measured with immunoSEQ multiplex PCR; TCRdb has only the in-frame clones, and not every one. The sample consists of 150,000 to 200,000 clones, under 95% of them appearing once. The sample consisted of peripheral blood, taken 28 days after the second AZD1222 dose. The source is an adult who received the AZD1222 COVID-19 vaccine.

V is TRBV9 and J is TRBJ1-4; no clear D gene. Trimming took 4 bases from V and 5 from J, leaving 15 bases between them. Germline V gene data show CDR1 as SGDLS and CDR2 as YYNGEE. The CDR3 loop spans 15 amino acids. Here the CDR3 reads CASSSDGDPNEKLFF. The CDR3 DNA reads as TGTGCCAGCAGCTCCGACGGTGATCCCAATGAAAAACTGTTTTTT.

V is TRBV5-4 and J is TRBJ1-2; tentatively, D is TRBD1 (5 bases). V was trimmed by 0 bases and J by 2 bases, leaving 17 bases between them. Germline V CDR1 and CDR2: SGHNT, YYREEE (reference sequence). This CDR3 is 17 amino acids long. In nucleotides, the CDR3 is TGTGCCAGCAGCTTGGTCGGGGGTGGACCTCGGAACTATGGCTACACCTTC. Translation: CASSLVGGGPRNYGYTF.

The J gene is TRBJ2-1, the V gene TRBV28, with D tentatively TRBD1 (5 bases). Germline loops: CDR1 MDHEN, CDR2 SYDVKM. The CDR3 has 15 amino acids. V lost 3 bases, J lost 7 bases, and 16 bases lay in between. The CDR3 DNA follows: TGTGCCAGCAGTTTTTCTGGGGCAGGGTCTAATGAGCAGTTCTTC. The encoded protein is CASSFSGAGSNEQFF.

The chain uses TRBV19 and TRBJ2-2; no reliable D call. Germline CDR1 LNHDA, CDR2 SQIVND (reference sequence). CDR3 length: 14 amino acids. V was shortened by 1 base and J by 7 bases, with 10 bases between the two germline ends. Here the CDR3 DNA reads TGTGCCAGTAGTATAGCCACGGACCTCGGGGAGCTGTTTTTT. It translates to CASSIATDLGELFF.

V usage is TRBV2 and J usage is TRBJ2-1; 8 bases are a match to TRBD2. This CDR3 contains 16 residues. V lost 5 bases and J lost 3; bases outside the gene matches: 9. CDR1 is SNHLY, CDR2 FYNNEI, per germline. The CDR3 sequence is CASSQSGSVLYNEQFF. The CDR3 nucleotides are TGTGCCAGCAGTCAGAGCGGGAGCGTTCTCTACAATGAGCAGTTCTTC.

The V gene is TRBV5-1, the J gene TRBJ2-2; D is ambiguous. The CDR3 consists of 14 residues. Trimming left V 3 bases short and J 0 bases short, with 6 bases between. The germline V gene has CDR1 SGHRS and CDR2 YFSETQ. The CDR3 reads CASSWQANTGELFF. In nucleotides, the CDR3 is TGCGCCAGCAGCTGGCAGGCGAACACCGGGGAGCTGTTTTTT.

The J gene is TRBJ2-3, the V gene TRBV23-1, with TRBD2 identical over 11 bases. TRBV23-1 is placed among ORFs of uncertain function. The CDR3 extends over 19 amino acids. After removal of 1 base from V and 1 base from J, the junction contained 10 bases not matched to a gene. Here the CDR3 reads CASSQYWGETSGGTDTQYF. The CDR3, as DNA: TGCGCCAGCAGTCAATACTGGGGCGAGACTAGCGGGGGCACAGATACGCAGTATTTT.

This clone was detected once. The rearrangement links TRBV15 to TRBJ1-2, with D uncertain. The CDR3 consists of 15 residues. Trimming removed 5 bases from V and 3 bases from J, with 16 bases in between. The V gene's germline CDR1 is LNHNV and CDR2 YYDKDF (reference sequence). CDR3 bases: TGTGCCACCAGCCCCGAAGGCCCGGCTTACTATGGCTACACCTTC. This codes for CATSPEGPAYYGYTF.

The CDR3 loop reads CASSQVGPRDYGYTF. The DNA of the CDR3 is TGCGCCAGCAGCCAAGTAGGGCCTAGGGACTATGGCTACACCTTC. The rearrangement uses TRBV4-1 and TRBJ1-2; D is ambiguous. Germline loops: CDR1 MGHRA, CDR2 YSYEKL. The length of the CDR3 is 15 residues. Trimming cost V 1 base and J 3 bases, with 12 bases left between them.

This sequence joins TRBV27 and TRBJ2-1, with D perhaps matching TRBD2 (7 bases). Germline V gene lookup returns CDR1 MNHEY and CDR2 SMNVEV (reference sequence). V lost 6 bases and J lost 14, with 23 bases in between. The CDR3 covers 14 residues. The CDR3 loop is CASSLGGGGMKEFF. The CDR3 DNA follows: TGTGCCAGCAGCCTAGGGGGGGGCGGAATGAAGGAGTTCTTC.

The V and J genes are TRBV6-1 and TRBJ2-3; 7 nucleotides line up with TRBD1. The J segment lost 3 bases and the V segment lost 3 bases, leaving 3 bases of the junction unmatched. The CDR3 consists of 14 residues. CDR1 MNHNS and CDR2 SASEGT come from the germline V gene. In nucleotides, the CDR3 is TGTGCCAGCAGTGATGGACAGGTGACAGATACGCAGTATTTT. Translating gives CASSDGQVTDTQYF.

The chain employs TRBV28 and TRBJ1-1, with TRBD1 as a possible D gene (5 bases). V gave up 3 bases and J gave up 0 bases, with 8 bases separating them. The CDR3 has 14 amino acids. CDR1 and CDR2 (germline): MDHEN, SYDVKM. As DNA, the CDR3 is TGTGCCAGCAGTTTCGGAGGGGTGAACACTGAAGCTTTCTTT. It codes for CASSFGGVNTEAFF. Filled out from reference TRBV28 and TRBJ1-1, the complete variable domain reads DVKVTQSSRYLVKRTGEKVFLECVQDMDHENMFWYRQDPGLGLRLIYFSYDVKMKEKGDIPEGYSVSREKKERFSLILESASTNQTSMYLCASSFGGVNTEAFFGQGTRLTVV.

The rearrangement uses TRBV5-1 and TRBJ2-1; no clear D gene. The CDR3 contains 15 residues. V lost 0 bases, J lost 2 bases, and 9 bases lay in between. CDR1 SGHRS and CDR2 YFSETQ come from the germline V gene. The CDR3 sequence: CASSLGPAPYNEQFF. DNA for the CDR3: TGCGCCAGCAGCTTGGGGCCAGCGCCCTACAATGAGCAGTTCTTC. Full variable domain (missing parts from reference TRBV5-1 and TRBJ2-1): KAGVTQTPRYLIKTRGQQVTLSCSPISGHRSVSWYQQTPGQGLQFLFEYFSETQRNKGNFPGRFSGRQFSNSRSEMNVSTLELGDSALYLCASSLGPAPYNEQFFGPGTRLTVL.

The chain links TRBV15 to TRBJ2-3, with unresolved D. V lost 0 bases and J 6 bases, leaving 13 bases between the germline ends. This CDR3 is built from 15 residues. CDR1 is LNHNV and CDR2 is YYDKDF in the germline V gene (reference sequence). For the CDR3, the DNA is TGTGCCACCAGCAGAGATCGAACGTTAGGGGATACGCAGTATTTT. As protein: CATSRDRTLGDTQYF.

The V call is TRBV5-4, the J call TRBJ2-6, with 7 nucleotides matching TRBD2. Germline CDR1 SGHNT, CDR2 YYREEE (reference sequence). The CDR3 length is 18 residues. J lost 4 bases, V lost 3 bases, and 13 bases had no gene match. Here the CDR3 DNA reads TGTGCCAGCAGCTCCCCTAAGAGCGGGGTCTCGGGGGCCAACGTCCTGACTTTC. Protein: CASSSPKSGVSGANVLTF.

The chain combines TRBV13 with TRBJ2-7; D call uncertain. The CDR3 has 13 amino acids. CDR1 PRHDT and CDR2 FYEKMQ come from the germline V gene (reference sequence). Trimming cost V 2 bases and J 0 bases, with 5 bases left between them. The CDR3 region is CASSLKSSYEQYF. CDR3 coding DNA: TGTGCCAGCAGCTTAAAGAGCTCCTACGAGCAGTACTTC.

The V call is TRBV19, the J call TRBJ1-5, with D possibly TRBD1 on 5 matching bases. CDR1 and CDR2 (germline): LNHDA, SQIVND (reference sequence). The CDR3 has 16 amino acids. Trimming stripped 7 bases from V and 2 bases from J, with 18 bases between. The CDR3 loop is CASTRTGKQGNQPQHF. The CDR3 DNA follows: TGTGCCAGTACCCGAACGGGGAAACAGGGCAATCAGCCCCAGCATTTT.

The gene calls are TRBV7-8 and TRBJ2-7; TRBD2 aligns across 7 bases. The germline V gene has CDR1 SGHVS and CDR2 FQNEAQ. Unmatched junction bases numbered 10, after V lost 6 bases and J lost 2 bases. This CDR3 has 15 residues. CDR3 nucleotides: TGTGCCAGCAGAGTTGGGCCTAGCGGAACCTACGAGCAGTACTTC. Its protein product is CASRVGPSGTYEQYF.